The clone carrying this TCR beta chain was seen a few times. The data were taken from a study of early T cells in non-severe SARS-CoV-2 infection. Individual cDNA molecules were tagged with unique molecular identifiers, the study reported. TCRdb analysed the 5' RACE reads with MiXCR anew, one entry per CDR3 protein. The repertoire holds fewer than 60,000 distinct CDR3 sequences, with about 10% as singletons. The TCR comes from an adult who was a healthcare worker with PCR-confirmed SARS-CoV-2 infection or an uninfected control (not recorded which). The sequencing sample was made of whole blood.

The CDR3 DNA reads TGTGCCAGCAGTTACTCGATACTTAAGGCCTCGACGCGGGATACGCAGTATTTT. It is translated as CASSYSILKASTRDTQYF. The chain uses TRBV6-2 or TRBV6-3 and TRBJ2-3; D not resolved. Germline loops: CDR1 MNHEY, CDR2 SVGEGT. Trimming cost V 0 bases and J 6 bases, with 22 bases left between them. The CDR3 length is 18 residues.